Sequencing of this T cell receptor (beta chain) was carried out in a study of blood T cell repertoires in COVID-19. Study context: T cells, B-cell-depleted T cells, or PBMCs supplied cDNA or gDNA.

Assay used: immunoSEQ multiplex PCR; TCRdb lists only in-frame clones, some missing. This sample has about 210,000 clones, with approximately 87% found just once. Germline CDR1 SGHDT, CDR2 YYEEEE. The CDR3 runs to 17 residues. The germline V and J ends were trimmed by 4 bases and 5 bases, with 24 bases remaining between them. V is TRBV5-6 and J is TRBJ2-5, with D tentatively TRBD2 (6 bases). The source is a woman in her 70s with acute or convalescent COVID-19. Sequencing was done on a sample of peripheral blood. The CDR3 nucleotides read TGTGCCAGCAGCCCCCCCAGCGGGTCGGACCGAGGGGAGACCCAGTACTTC. The encoded protein is CASSPPSGSDRGETQYF. The variable domain in full, with the rest retrieved from reference TRBV5-6 and TRBJ2-5, is DAGVTQSPTHLIKTRGQQVTLRCSPKSGHDTVSWYQQALGQGPQFIFQYYEEEERQRGNFPDRFSGHQFPNYSSELNVNALLLGDSALYLCASSPPSGSDRGETQYFGPGTRLLVL.